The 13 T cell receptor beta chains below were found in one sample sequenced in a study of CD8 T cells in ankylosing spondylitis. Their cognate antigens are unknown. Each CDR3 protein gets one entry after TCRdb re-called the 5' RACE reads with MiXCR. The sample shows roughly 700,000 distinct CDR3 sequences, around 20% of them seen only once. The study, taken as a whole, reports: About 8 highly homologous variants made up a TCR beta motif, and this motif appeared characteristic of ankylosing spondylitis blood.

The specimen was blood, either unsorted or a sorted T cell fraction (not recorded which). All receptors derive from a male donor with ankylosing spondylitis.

In DNA, the CDR3 is TGCAGTGCTAGACTAACGGGACAGCGCAATCAGCCCCAGCATTTT. Translating it yields CSARLTGQRNQPQHF. The rearrangement links TRBV20-1 to TRBJ1-5; 7 nucleotides line up with TRBD1. Trimming removed 2 bases from V and 2 bases from J; junction bases left unmatched: 6. CDR1 is DFQATT and CDR2 is SNEGSKA in the germline V gene (reference sequence). The CDR3 has 15 residues.

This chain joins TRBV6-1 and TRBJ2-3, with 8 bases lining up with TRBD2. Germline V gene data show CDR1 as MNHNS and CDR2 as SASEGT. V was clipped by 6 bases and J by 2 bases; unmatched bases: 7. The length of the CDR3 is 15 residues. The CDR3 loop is CASRSTSGYTDTQYF. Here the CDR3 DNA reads TGTGCCAGCAGATCCACTAGCGGATACACAGATACGCAGTATTTT.

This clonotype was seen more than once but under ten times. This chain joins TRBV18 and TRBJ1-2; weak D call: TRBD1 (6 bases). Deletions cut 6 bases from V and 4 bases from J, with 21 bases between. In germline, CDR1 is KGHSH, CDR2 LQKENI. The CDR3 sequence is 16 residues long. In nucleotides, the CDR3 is TGTGCCAGCTCGCCCATTCCAGGGGCCAAGGGCTATGGCTACACCTTC. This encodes CASSPIPGAKGYGYTF.

Written as DNA, the CDR3 is TGTGCCAGCAGCTTCGAGGGGGGGAACAATGAGCAGTTCTTC. It is translated as CASSFEGGNNEQFF. This chain joins TRBV7-9 and TRBJ2-1; tentatively, D is TRBD2 (7 bases). Per germline, CDR1 SEHNR and CDR2 FQNEAQ (reference sequence). The V end was cut by 3 bases, the J end by 5 bases, with 11 bases between. This CDR3 spans 14 amino acids.

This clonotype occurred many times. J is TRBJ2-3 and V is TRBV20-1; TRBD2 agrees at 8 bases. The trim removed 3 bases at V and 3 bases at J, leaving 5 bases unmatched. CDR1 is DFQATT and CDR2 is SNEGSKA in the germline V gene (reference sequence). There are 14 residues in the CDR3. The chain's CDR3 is CSASTSGNTDTQYF. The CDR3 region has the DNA TGCAGTGCTAGTACTAGCGGAAATACAGATACGCAGTATTTT.

CDR3 coding DNA: TGCGCCAGCAGCAACCCCGGACCGTCCTACGAGCAGTACTTC. It yields the protein CASSNPGPSYEQYF. The V gene is TRBV5-1, the J gene TRBJ2-7, with D unclear. This CDR3 has 14 residues. V was cut by 4 bases and J by 1 base, with 12 bases left in between. Germline V gene lookup returns CDR1 SGHRS and CDR2 YFSETQ.

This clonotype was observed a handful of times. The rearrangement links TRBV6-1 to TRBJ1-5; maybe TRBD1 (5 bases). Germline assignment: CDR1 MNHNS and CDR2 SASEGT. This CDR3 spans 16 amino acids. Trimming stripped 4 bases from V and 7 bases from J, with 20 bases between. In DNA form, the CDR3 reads TGTGCCAGCAGTGCCCCGGGACTCCGTCTGGACCAGCCCCAGCATTTT. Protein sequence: CASSAPGLRLDQPQHF.

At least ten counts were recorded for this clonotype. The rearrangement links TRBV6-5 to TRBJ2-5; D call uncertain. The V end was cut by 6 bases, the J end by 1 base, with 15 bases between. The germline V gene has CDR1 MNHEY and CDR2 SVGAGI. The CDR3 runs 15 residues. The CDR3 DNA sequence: TGTGCCAGCAGAACGTCACTTTACCCCCAAGAGACCCAGTACTTC. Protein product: CASRTSLYPQETQYF.

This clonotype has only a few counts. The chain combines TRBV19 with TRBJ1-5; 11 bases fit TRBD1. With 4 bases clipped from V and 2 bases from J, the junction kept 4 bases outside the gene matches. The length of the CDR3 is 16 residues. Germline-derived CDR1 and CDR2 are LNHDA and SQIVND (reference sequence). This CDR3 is CASSTDRGLRNQPQHF. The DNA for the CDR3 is TGTGCCAGTAGTACGGACAGGGGGCTACGCAATCAGCCCCAGCATTTT.

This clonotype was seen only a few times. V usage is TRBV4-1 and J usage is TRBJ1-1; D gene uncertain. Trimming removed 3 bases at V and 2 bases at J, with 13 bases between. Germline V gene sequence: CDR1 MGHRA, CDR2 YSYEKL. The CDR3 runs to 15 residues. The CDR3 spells CASSHVGLVNTEAFF. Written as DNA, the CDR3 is TGCGCCAGCAGCCATGTAGGCCTAGTCAACACTGAAGCTTTCTTT.

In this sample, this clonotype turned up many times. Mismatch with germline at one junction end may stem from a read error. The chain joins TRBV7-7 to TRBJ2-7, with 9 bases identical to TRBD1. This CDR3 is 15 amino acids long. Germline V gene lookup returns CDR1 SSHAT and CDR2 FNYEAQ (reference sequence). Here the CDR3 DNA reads TGTGCTAGCAGCTCCGGGACAGGGCGTAGTGACGAGCAGTACTTC. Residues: CASSSGTGRSDEQYF.

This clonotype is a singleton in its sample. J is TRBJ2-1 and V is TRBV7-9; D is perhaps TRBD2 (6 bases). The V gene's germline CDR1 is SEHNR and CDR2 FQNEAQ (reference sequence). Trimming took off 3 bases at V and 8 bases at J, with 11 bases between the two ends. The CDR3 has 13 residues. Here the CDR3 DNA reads TGTGCCAGCAGCTTTTACCCGGGGGATGAGCAGTTCTTC. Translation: CASSFYPGDEQFF. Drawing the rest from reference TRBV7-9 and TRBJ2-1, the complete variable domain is DTGVSQNPRHKITKRGQNVTFRCDPISEHNRLYWYRQTLGQGPEFLTYFQNEAQLEKSRLLSDRFSAERPKGSFSTLEIQRTEQGDSAMYLCASSFYPGDEQFFGPGTRLTVL.

CDR3 in amino acids: CASSTPTGELFF. In DNA form, the CDR3 reads TGTGCCAGCAGTACCCCTACCGGGGAGCTGTTTTTT. The chain couples TRBV6-5 to TRBJ2-2; unclear D gene. Germline CDR1 and CDR2: MNHEY and SVGAGI. Trimming shortened V by 5 bases and J by 5 bases, and 6 bases separated the two germline ends. This CDR3 has 12 residues.